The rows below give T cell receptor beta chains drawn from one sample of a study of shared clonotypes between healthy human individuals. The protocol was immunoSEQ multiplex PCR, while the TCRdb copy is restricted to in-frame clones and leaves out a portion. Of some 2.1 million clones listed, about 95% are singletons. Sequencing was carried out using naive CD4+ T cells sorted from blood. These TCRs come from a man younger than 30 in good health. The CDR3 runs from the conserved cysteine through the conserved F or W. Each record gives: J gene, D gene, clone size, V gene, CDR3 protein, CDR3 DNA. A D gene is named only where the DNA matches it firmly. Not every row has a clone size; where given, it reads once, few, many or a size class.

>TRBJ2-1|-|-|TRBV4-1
CASSRVGSHNEQFF
TGCGCCAGCAGCCGGGTGGGGAGCCACAATGAGCAGTTCTTC
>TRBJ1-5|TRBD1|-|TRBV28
CASSLSQGAQPQHF
TGTGCCAGCAGTTTGAGTCAGGGGGCTCAGCCCCAGCATTTT
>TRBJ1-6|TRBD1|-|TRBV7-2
CASSPQGERSPLHF
TGTGCCAGCAGCCCACAGGGGGAACGATCACCCCTCCACTTT
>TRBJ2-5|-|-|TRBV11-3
CASSARDGEETQYF
TGTGCCAGCAGCGCGAGGGACGGAGAAGAGACCCAGTACTTC
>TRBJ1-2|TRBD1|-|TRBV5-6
CASSLAGDSDYGYTF
TGTGCCAGCAGCTTGGCCGGGGACAGTGACTATGGCTACACCTTC
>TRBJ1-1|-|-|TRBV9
CASSVVQGRSLTTEAFF
TGTGCCAGCAGCGTAGTCCAGGGAAGGTCTTTGACCACTGAAGCTTTCTTT
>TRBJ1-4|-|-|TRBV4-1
CASSQASINEKLFF
TGCGCCAGCAGCCAAGCCTCGATAAATGAAAAACTGTTTTTT
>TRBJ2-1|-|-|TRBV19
CASSTRDNNEQFF
TGTGCCAGTAGTACCCGGGACAACAATGAGCAGTTCTTC
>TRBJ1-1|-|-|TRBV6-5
CASSPSVAAQEAFF
TGTGCCAGCAGTCCCTCGGTGGCAGCCCAGGAAGCTTTCTTT
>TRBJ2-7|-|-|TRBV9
CASSVYGESGEQYF
TGTGCCAGCAGCGTATATGGGGAGTCTGGCGAGCAGTACTTC
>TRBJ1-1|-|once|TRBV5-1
CASSDPGATEAFF
TGCGCCAGCAGCGACCCAGGTGCCACTGAAGCTTTCTTT
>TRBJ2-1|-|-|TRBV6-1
CASSEGPRDFFDEQFF
TGTGCCAGCAGTGAAGGGCCCCGGGATTTTTTCGATGAGCAGTTCTTC
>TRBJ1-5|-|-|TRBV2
CASSEEWYLAQPQHF
TGTGCCAGCAGTGAAGAGTGGTACCTTGCGCAGCCCCAGCATTTT
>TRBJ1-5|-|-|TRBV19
CATSKGFFSSSAQPQHF
TGTGCCACCAGCAAGGGGTTCTTCAGTAGTAGCGCTCAGCCCCAGCATTTT
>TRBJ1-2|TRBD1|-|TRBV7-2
CASSSAGGYGGYTF
TGTGCCAGCAGCTCAGCAGGGGGTTACGGTGGCTACACCTTC
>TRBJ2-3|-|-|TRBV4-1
CASSQVGGRGTDTQYF
TGCGCCAGCAGCCAAGTGGGGGGGCGTGGGACAGATACGCAGTATTTT
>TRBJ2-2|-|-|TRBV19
CASSIGGKGTGELFF
TGTGCCAGTAGTATCGGCGGGAAAGGCACCGGGGAGCTGTTTTTT
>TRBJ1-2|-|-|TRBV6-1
CASQGAWTNYGYTF
TGTGCCAGTCAGGGCGCTTGGACTAACTATGGCTACACCTTC
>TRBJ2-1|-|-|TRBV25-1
CASSRDDRYNEQFF
TGTGCCAGCAGTAGAGACGACAGATACAATGAGCAGTTCTTC
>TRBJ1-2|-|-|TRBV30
CAWNPGLLANYGYTF
TGTGCCTGGAATCCGGGCCTTCTAGCTAACTATGGCTACACCTTC
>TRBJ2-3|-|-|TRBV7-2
CASSLGSRGDTQYF
TGTGCCAGCAGCTTAGGGTCCCGGGGGGATACGCAGTATTTT
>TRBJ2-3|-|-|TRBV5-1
CASSGEPTSTDTQYF
TGCGCCAGCAGCGGTGAACCTACAAGCACAGATACGCAGTATTTT
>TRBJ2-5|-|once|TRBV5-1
CASTPNSGKETQYF
TGCGCCAGCACCCCTAATAGTGGGAAAGAGACCCAGTACTTC
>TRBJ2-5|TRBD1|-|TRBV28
CASSPPGQGTRKTQYF
TGTGCCAGCAGCCCCCCTGGACAGGGGACGAGAAAGACCCAGTACTTC
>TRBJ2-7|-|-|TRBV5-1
CASSQDRPPAYEQYF
TGCGCCAGCAGCCAAGACAGACCCCCGGCCTACGAGCAGTACTTC
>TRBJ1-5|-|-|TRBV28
CASNQVSNQPQHF
TGTGCCAGCAACCAAGTTAGCAATCAGCCCCAGCATTTT
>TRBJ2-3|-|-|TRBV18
CASSRDSSSTDTQYF
TGTGCCAGCTCTCGAGACTCCAGTAGCACAGATACGCAGTATTTT
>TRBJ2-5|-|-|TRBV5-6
CASSLEPSGQETQYF
TGTGCCAGCAGCTTGGAACCCAGCGGCCAAGAGACCCAGTACTTC
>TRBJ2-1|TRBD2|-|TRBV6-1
CASSENSGGNEQFF
TGTGCCAGCAGTGAAAATAGCGGGGGAAATGAGCAGTTCTTC
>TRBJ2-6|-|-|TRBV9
CASAPGYSGANVLTF
TGTGCCAGCGCCCCAGGGTACTCTGGGGCCAACGTCCTGACTTTC
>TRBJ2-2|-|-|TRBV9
CASSRDGRTTGELFF
TGTGCCAGCAGCCGGGATGGCAGAACCACCGGGGAGCTGTTTTTT
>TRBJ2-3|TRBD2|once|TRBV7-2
CASSLAAGSLGSGTQYF
TGTGCCAGCAGCTTAGCAGCGGGATCCCTGGGGAGTGGTACGCAGTATTTT
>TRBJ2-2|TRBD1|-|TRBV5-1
CASSLGQGNGELFF
TGCGCCAGCAGCCTGGGACAGGGTAACGGGGAGCTGTTTTTT
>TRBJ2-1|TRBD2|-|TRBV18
CASSSKEAGGPGEQFF
TGTGCCAGCTCAAGTAAAGAAGCGGGAGGGCCGGGTGAGCAGTTCTTC
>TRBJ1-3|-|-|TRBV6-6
CASSYGTSGNTIYF
TGTGCCAGCAGTTACGGGACATCTGGAAACACCATATATTTT
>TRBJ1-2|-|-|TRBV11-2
CASSLDGGLGYTF
TGTGCCAGCAGCTTAGATGGGGGGCTCGGCTACACCTTC
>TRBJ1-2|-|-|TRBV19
CASSEDWKANYGYTF
TGTGCCAGTAGTGAAGACTGGAAAGCTAACTATGGCTACACCTTC
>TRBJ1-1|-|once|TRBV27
CASSPWSLNTEAFF
TGTGCCAGCAGCCCCTGGAGCCTAAACACTGAAGCTTTCTTT
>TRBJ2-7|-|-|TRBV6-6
CASSYSTEPYEQYF
TGTGCCAGCAGTTACTCTACAGAGCCCTACGAGCAGTACTTC
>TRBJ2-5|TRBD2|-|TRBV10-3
CAISPGVAGGQETQYF
TGTGCCATCAGTCCCGGGGTAGCGGGGGGACAAGAGACCCAGTACTTC
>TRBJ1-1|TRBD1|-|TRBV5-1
CASSLRTGANTEAFF
TGCGCCAGCAGCCTCCGGACAGGGGCGAACACTGAAGCTTTCTTT
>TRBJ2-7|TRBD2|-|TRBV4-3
CASSRIEAGVGEQYF
TGCGCCAGCAGCCGGATCGAAGCGGGAGTGGGTGAGCAGTACTTC
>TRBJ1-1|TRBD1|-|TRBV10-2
CASARQGNTEAFF
TGCGCCAGTGCAAGACAGGGGAACACTGAAGCTTTCTTT
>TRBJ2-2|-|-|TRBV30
CAWSVPGARDGELFF
TGTGCCTGGAGTGTCCCGGGGGCGAGAGACGGGGAGCTGTTTTTT
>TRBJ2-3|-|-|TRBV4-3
CASSQDFRDTQYF
TGCGCCAGCAGCCAAGATTTTAGAGATACGCAGTATTTT
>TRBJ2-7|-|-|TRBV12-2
CASRFVQGVDEQYF
TGTGCAAGTCGCTTTGTACAGGGAGTGGACGAGCAGTACTTC